The clone carrying this TCR beta chain was counted at least ten times. Germline CDR1 DFQATT, CDR2 SNEGSKA (reference sequence). This CDR3 is built from 13 residues. The V end lost 3 bases, the J end lost 0 bases, and 9 bases lay between the germline ends. In TCRdb, the PCR reads were re-called with MiXCR into one record per CDR3 protein. The table records more than 450,000 distinct CDR3 sequences, around 23% of them present only once. This entry is derived from a study of molecular identifiers for immune sequencing clone quantification. Study overall: Split five ways in replicates, RNA from roughly 20,000 or 100,000 naive CD8 cells had four portions sequenced.

The chain links TRBV20-1 to TRBJ2-7; D not resolved. The receptor comes from a human donor in good health. Some libraries in this study had Jurkat cell RNA spiked in. Sequencing was performed on naive CD8+ T cells from blood, with Jurkat cell RNA spiked in. Subset indicated: FACS-sorted CD8+CD4-CCR7+CD45RA+ naive T cells. The DNA of the CDR3 is TGCAGTGCTAGCACCCGGAGCTCCTACGAGCAGTACTTC. Its protein product is CSASTRSSYEQYF.